The 15 T cell receptor beta chains given below trace back to one sample, sequenced in a study of blood T cell repertoires in COVID-19. Data came from immunoSEQ multiplex PCR; TCRdb stores just in-frame clones and leaves some out. This table holds about 260,000 clones, approximately 88% found once. Sequenced: PBMCs or T cells enriched from blood (not recorded which). Source of these receptors: a woman in her 40s with acute COVID-19.

This sequence joins TRBV6-5 and TRBJ2-3, with 7 bases matching TRBD2. CDR3 size: 15 residues. The V gene end was trimmed by 0 bases and the J gene end by 11 bases; junction bases not matched to a gene: 11. Germline CDR1 and CDR2: MNHEY and SVGAGI. In nucleotides, the CDR3 is TGTGCCAGCAGTTACTCGGGCGGGAGACTTTGGGAGCAGTATTTT. Encoded protein: CASSYSGGRLWEQYF.

The chain links TRBV6-6 to TRBJ1-2; tentatively, D is TRBD1 (6 bases). V lost 6 bases to trimming and J lost 4 bases, with 15 bases between them. Looked up from germline, CDR1 is MNHNY and CDR2 is SVGAGI (reference sequence). The CDR3 sequence is 14 residues long. In DNA, the CDR3 is TGTGCCAGCAGCCCCAGACAGGCGGGCTATGGCTACACCTTC. Translation gives CASSPRQAGYGYTF.

This chain connects TRBV7-2 to TRBJ1-2; D might be TRBD1 (6 bases). This CDR3 region has 15 residues. Germline lookup yields CDR1 SGHTA and CDR2 FQGNSA. Trimming removed 3 bases at V and 7 bases at J, with 18 bases between. CDR3 amino acids: CASSFGMGGQGGYTF. The CDR3 coding sequence is TGTGCCAGCAGCTTCGGGATGGGGGGGCAGGGTGGCTACACCTTC.

The V and J genes are TRBV28 and TRBJ1-4; D not certain. V shed 8 bases and J shed 2 bases, with 12 bases lying between them. The CDR3 extends over 14 amino acids. Germline assignment: CDR1 MDHEN and CDR2 SYDVKM. For the CDR3, the DNA is TGTGCCAGCGGGGTGGGAGGGACTAATGAAAAACTGTTTTTT. Translating gives CASGVGGTNEKLFF.

The chain uses TRBV5-3 and TRBJ2-5; 10 bases are shared with TRBD2. TRBV5-3 is marked as an open reading frame, function uncertain. The CDR3 loop spans 15 amino acids. After removal of 0 bases from V and 4 bases from J, the junction contained 3 bases not matched to a gene. CDR3 in DNA: TGTGCCAGAAGCTTGGAGCGGGAGGGCCCAGAGACCCAGTACTTC. Protein: CARSLEREGPETQYF.

The genes are TRBV11-3 and TRBJ2-2; D is perhaps TRBD2 (5 bases). V was pared by 1 base and J by 6 bases, with 6 bases between. Germline V gives CDR1 SGHNT, CDR2 YENEEA. The CDR3 is made up of 13 amino acids. CDR3 sequence reads: CASSLGRAGELFF. CDR3 nucleotide sequence: TGTGCCAGCAGCTTAGGGCGGGCCGGGGAGCTGTTTTTT. The whole variable domain, filled in from reference TRBV11-3 and TRBJ2-2, reads EAGVVQSPRYKIIEKKQPVAFWCNPISGHNTLYWYLQNLGQGPELLIRYENEEAVDDSQLPKDRFSAERLKGVDSTLKIQPAELGDSAVYLCASSLGRAGELFFGEGSRLTVL.

This chain joins TRBV28 and TRBJ2-5; D possibly corresponds to TRBD1 (6 bases). Trimming took 2 bases from V and 3 from J, leaving 7 bases between them. This CDR3 has 13 residues. Germline values: CDR1 MDHEN, CDR2 SYDVKM. In DNA form, the CDR3 reads TGTGCCAGCAGTTTAGGGGGCGAAGAGACCCAGTACTTC. Protein sequence: CASSLGGEETQYF.

V gene TRBV6-2 or TRBV6-3 combines with J gene TRBJ1-5, with 9 positions matching TRBD1. Germline-derived CDR1 and CDR2 are MNHEY and SVGEGT. CDR3 length equals 16 residues. The junction had 5 bases not matched to a gene; V was cut back by 5 bases and J by 0 bases. The CDR3 spells CASSLPGQGSNQPQHF. In DNA form, the CDR3 reads TGTGCCAGCAGTCTTCCGGGACAGGGTAGCAATCAGCCCCAGCATTTT.

The chain uses TRBV7-5 and TRBJ2-5; TRBD1 was called by the table and not checked on the DNA. TRBV7-5 is tagged as a pseudogene. The CDR3 extends over 16 amino acids. The CDR3 is CARSLGTGAIQETQYF. CDR3 sequence (DNA): TGTGCCAGAAGCTTAGGGACAGGGGCCATCCAAGAGACCCAGTACTTC.

The chain combines TRBV3-1 (or the pseudogene TRBV3-2) with TRBJ1-1; a weak D match, TRBD1 (6 bases). Germline CDR1 and CDR2: LGHDT and YNNKEL (reference sequence). CDR3 length: 14 residues. With 5 bases removed from V and 6 bases from J, the gap between germline ends came to 16 bases. CDR3 in DNA: TGTGCCAGCAGCGCGAGGGGGGGGTGGTCTGAAGCTTTCTTT. It encodes CASSARGGWSEAFF.

CDR3: CASSIDLNRPEAFF. The CDR3 coding sequence is TGTGCCAGTAGTATAGACCTGAACAGGCCCGAAGCTTTCTTT. V usage is TRBV19 and J usage is TRBJ1-1; D is possibly TRBD1 (5 bases). The germline gives CDR1 LNHDA, CDR2 SQIVND (reference sequence). The CDR3 loop spans 14 amino acids. Trimming left V 0 bases short and J 8 bases short, with 13 bases between. The full variable domain, rest sourced from reference TRBV19 and TRBJ1-1, is DGGITQSPKYLFRKEGQNVTLSCEQNLNHDAMYWYRQDPGQGLRLIYYSQIVNDFQKGDIAEGYSVSREKKESFPLTVTSAQKNPTAFYLCASSIDLNRPEAFFGQGTRLTVV.

The V gene is TRBV6-5, the J gene TRBJ1-2; TRBD1 matches at 8 bases. Per germline, CDR1 MNHEY and CDR2 SVGAGI. Trimming took 5 bases from V and 7 from J; bases not matched to a gene: 12. The CDR3 is 15 residues long. CDR3 region: CASSNYPTGGGGYTF. The CDR3 DNA sequence: TGTGCCAGCAGTAACTACCCAACAGGGGGGGGTGGCTACACCTTC.

The chain carries TRBV3-1 (or the pseudogene TRBV3-2) and TRBJ2-7, with D unclear. V lost 4 bases and J lost 2, with 9 bases in between. This CDR3 is 13 amino acids long. The V gene's germline CDR1 is LGHDT and CDR2 YNNKEL (reference sequence). Written as DNA, the CDR3 is TGTGCCAGCAGCCTCCTTGAGCCCTACGAGCAGTACTTC. Residues: CASSLLEPYEQYF.

There are a few counts of this clone. CDR3 amino acids: CASSESRGGTEAFF. For the CDR3, the DNA is TGTGCCAGCAGCGAGAGTAGGGGGGGCACCGAAGCTTTCTTT. V is TRBV9 and J is TRBJ1-1; tentative D call: TRBD1 (6 bases). The CDR3 has 14 residues. Germline-derived CDR1 and CDR2 are SGDLS and YYNGEE. V was trimmed by 3 bases and J by 8 bases, leaving 17 bases between them.

The genes are TRBV6-5 and TRBJ2-7; D is possibly TRBD1 (6 bases). The CDR3 length is 13 residues. Trimming took 7 bases from V and 0 from J, leaving 10 bases between them. CDR1 and CDR2 (germline): MNHEY, SVGAGI. The CDR3 loop reads CASTGQTSYEQYV. DNA for the CDR3: TGTGCCAGCACCGGACAGACCTCCTACGAGCAGTACGTC.